Sequencing of this T cell receptor (beta chain) was carried out in a study of T cells in Graves' hyperthyroidism and ophthalmopathy. Amplified TCR beta CDR3 regions derived from RNA transcripts. The HTBI primer set served for first-round RT-PCR of the TCR CDR3. TCRdb reanalysed the multiplex PCR reads using MiXCR and keeps one entry per CDR3 protein. The repertoire holds about 570,000 distinct CDR3 sequences, about half seen once, with under 20% in the top ten. Study-wide results and limits: The model made its ophthalmopathy prediction, and onset followed a median about 5.9 months later.

There are many counts of this clonotype. What it recognizes is unknown. J lost 2 bases, V lost 4 bases, and 5 bases had no gene match. Germline-derived CDR1 and CDR2 are LGHDT and YNNKEL (reference sequence). The length of the CDR3 is 17 residues. This sequence joins TRBV3-1 and TRBJ2-6; 10 bases line up with TRBD1. The source of this sequence is an adult woman with Graves' disease, either hyperthyroidism or ophthalmopathy (not recorded which). The sequenced sample was peripheral blood or thyroid tissue (not recorded which). CDR3 amino acids: CASSPGQGRPGANVLTF. CDR3 DNA sequence: TGTGCCAGCAGCCCGGGACAGGGGAGACCTGGGGCCAACGTCCTGACTTTC.